Following are 10 T cell receptor beta chains from one sample sequenced in a study of blood T cell repertoires in COVID-19. Method: immunoSEQ multiplex PCR; TCRdb's copy keeps in-frame clones and lacks some. The sample carries fewer than 400,000 clones, roughly 89% recorded once. Sample: peripheral blood. The source of these receptors is a woman in her twenties or thirties with COVID-19, enrolled during active disease.

The CDR3 region is CASSGQGRYEQYV. CDR3 nucleotides: TGTGCCAGCAGTGGTCAGGGCCGCTACGAGCAGTACGTC. V and J are TRBV2 and TRBJ2-7; D possibly corresponds to TRBD1 (5 bases). V was trimmed by 4 bases and J by 3 bases, leaving 10 bases between them. CDR3 length: 13 amino acids. From germline, CDR1 is SNHLY and CDR2 FYNNEI.

The V and J genes are TRBV19 and TRBJ1-4; maybe TRBD1 (6 bases). The germline V gene encodes CDR1 LNHDA and CDR2 SQIVND (reference sequence). The CDR3 totals 16 residues. Trimming took off 5 bases at V and 5 bases at J, with 18 bases between the two ends. The CDR3 DNA reads as TGTGCCAGTAGTTACCTTCCGGGACAAAGAAATGAAAAACTGTTTTTT. Translation gives CASSYLPGQRNEKLFF.

Here the CDR3 DNA reads TGTGCCAGCAGCTTTGGCTCTTCCTACGAGCAGTACTTC. Its translation is CASSFGSSYEQYF. The J gene is TRBJ2-7, the V gene TRBV5-4; D is unclear. Looked up from germline, CDR1 is SGHNT and CDR2 is YYREEE (reference sequence). V was shortened by 2 bases and J by 1 base, with 7 bases between the two germline ends. This CDR3 has 13 amino acids.

The sample holds a few counts of this clone. The gene calls are TRBV28 and TRBJ1-2, with a weak D call TRBD1 (6 bases). CDR1 is MDHEN, CDR2 SYDVKM, per germline. This CDR3 region has 13 residues. Trimming cost V 6 bases and J 13 bases, with 21 bases left between them. The CDR3 loop reads CASSIQGPSEATF. CDR3 DNA: TGTGCCAGCAGCATACAGGGCCCCTCGGAGGCCACCTTC.

The rearrangement links TRBV2 to TRBJ1-4, with 8 bases matching TRBD1. The CDR3 length is 18 residues. J gave up 3 bases and V 6 bases, and 15 bases lay outside the gene matches. Germline V gene sequence: CDR1 SNHLY, CDR2 FYNNEI. Here the CDR3 reads CASRATGTGPPANEKLFF. The CDR3 coding sequence is TGTGCCAGCAGAGCCACCGGGACAGGACCACCGGCTAATGAAAAACTGTTTTTT.

V is TRBV5-4 and J is TRBJ1-1; D perhaps matches TRBD1 (6 bases). With 4 bases removed from V and 1 base from J, the gap between germline ends came to 8 bases. Per the germline V gene, CDR1 is SGHNT and CDR2 is YYREEE (reference sequence). The CDR3 covers 13 residues. The CDR3 bases are TGTGCCAGCAGCGCACAGGGGAACACTGAAGCTTTCTTT. Its translation is CASSAQGNTEAFF.

The chain combines TRBV9 with TRBJ2-2; 8 bases agree with TRBD2. The germline V gene encodes CDR1 SGDLS and CDR2 YYNGEE. V lost 4 bases and J lost 5; bases outside the gene matches: 10. The CDR3 has 16 amino acids. Here the CDR3 reads CASSLKSLAGTGELFF. CDR3 bases: TGTGCCAGCAGCCTCAAATCCCTAGCGGGTACCGGGGAGCTGTTTTTT. Full variable domain (outside the CDR3, taken from reference TRBV9 and TRBJ2-2): DSGVTQTPKHLITATGQRVTLRCSPRSGDLSVYWYQQSLDQGLQFLIQYYNGEERAKGNILERFSAQQFPDLHSELNLSSLELGDSALYFCASSLKSLAGTGELFFGEGSRLTVL.

The genes are TRBV28 and TRBJ1-1, with D perhaps matching TRBD1 (6 bases). V was shortened by 5 bases and J by 1 base, with 11 bases between the two germline ends. Per germline, CDR1 MDHEN and CDR2 SYDVKM. This CDR3 has 14 residues. Written as DNA, the CDR3 is TGTGCCAGCAGTCCTGGGGGGGCGAACACTGAAGCTTTCTTT. Translation gives CASSPGGANTEAFF. The full variable domain, completed using reference TRBV28 and TRBJ1-1, is DVKVTQSSRYLVKRTGEKVFLECVQDMDHENMFWYRQDPGLGLRLIYFSYDVKMKEKGDIPEGYSVSREKKERFSLILESASTNQTSMYLCASSPGGANTEAFFGQGTRLTVV.

This clone has only one observation. The rearrangement uses TRBV6-5 and TRBJ1-5; 7 bases fit TRBD1. The CDR3 runs to 15 residues. Per the germline V gene, CDR1 is MNHEY and CDR2 is SVGAGI. J gave up 1 base and V 6 bases, and 6 bases lay outside the gene matches. CDR3 in amino acids: CASSTTGASNQPQHF. DNA of the CDR3: TGTGCCAGCAGCACAACAGGGGCGAGCAATCAGCCCCAGCATTTT.

This clone was detected once. The genes are TRBV6-5 and TRBJ1-3, with D uncertain. The V gene's germline CDR1 is MNHEY and CDR2 SVGAGI. The CDR3 covers 16 residues. Trimming shortened V by 0 bases and J by 1 base, and 10 bases separated the two germline ends. CDR3 sequence (DNA): TGTGCCAGCAGTTACTCTTTATTCTCGTCTGGAAACACCATATATTTT. This codes for CASSYSLFSSGNTIYF.